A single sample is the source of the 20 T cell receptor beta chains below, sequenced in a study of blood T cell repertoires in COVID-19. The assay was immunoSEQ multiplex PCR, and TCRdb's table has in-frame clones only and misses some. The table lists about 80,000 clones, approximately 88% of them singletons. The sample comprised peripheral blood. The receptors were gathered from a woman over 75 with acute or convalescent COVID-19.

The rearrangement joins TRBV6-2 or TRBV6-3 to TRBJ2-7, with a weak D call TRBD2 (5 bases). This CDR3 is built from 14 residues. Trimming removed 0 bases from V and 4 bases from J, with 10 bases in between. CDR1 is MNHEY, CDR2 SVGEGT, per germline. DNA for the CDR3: TGTGCCAGCAGTTACTCGGGCGGGTTGTACGAGCAGTACTTC. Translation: CASSYSGGLYEQYF.

The CDR3 spells CASRTDRRNTEAFF. As DNA, the CDR3 is TGTGCCAGCAGAACGGACAGAAGGAACACTGAAGCTTTCTTT. The chain links TRBV5-4 to TRBJ1-1; possibly TRBD1 for D (6 bases). The V gene's germline CDR1 is SGHNT and CDR2 YYREEE (reference sequence). V dropped 5 bases and J dropped 1 base, with 12 bases sitting between them. There are 14 residues in the CDR3.

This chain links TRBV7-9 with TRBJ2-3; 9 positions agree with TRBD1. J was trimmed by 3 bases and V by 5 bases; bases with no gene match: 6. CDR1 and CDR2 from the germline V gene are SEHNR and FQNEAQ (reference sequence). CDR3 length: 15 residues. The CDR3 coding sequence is TGTGCCAGCAGCCCGGGACAGGGAAGTACAGATACGCAGTATTTT. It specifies CASSPGQGSTDTQYF. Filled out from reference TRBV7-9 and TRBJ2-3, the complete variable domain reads DTGVSQNPRHKITKRGQNVTFRCDPISEHNRLYWYRQTLGQGPEFLTYFQNEAQLEKSRLLSDRFSAERPKGSFSTLEIQRTEQGDSAMYLCASSPGQGSTDTQYFGPGTRLTVL.

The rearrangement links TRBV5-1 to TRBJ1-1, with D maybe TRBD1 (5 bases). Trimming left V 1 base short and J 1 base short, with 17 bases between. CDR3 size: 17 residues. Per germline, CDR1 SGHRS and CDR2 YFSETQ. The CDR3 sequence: CASSLYALTTGNTEAFF. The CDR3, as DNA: TGCGCCAGCAGCTTGTATGCCCTTACCACAGGGAACACTGAAGCTTTCTTT. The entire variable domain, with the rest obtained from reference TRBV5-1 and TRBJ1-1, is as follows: KAGVTQTPRYLIKTRGQQVTLSCSPISGHRSVSWYQQTPGQGLQFLFEYFSETQRNKGNFPGRFSGRQFSNSRSEMNVSTLELGDSALYLCASSLYALTTGNTEAFFGQGTRLTVV.

CDR3 in amino acids: CASSFGGLAAPQETQYF. The CDR3 region has the DNA TGTGCCAGCAGTTTTGGGGGACTAGCGGCACCCCAAGAGACCCAGTACTTC. The chain uses TRBV28 and TRBJ2-5; 11 positions match TRBD2. CDR1 and CDR2 (germline): MDHEN, SYDVKM. The ends lost 3 bases at V and 1 base at J; junction bases unmatched: 7. The CDR3 runs to 17 residues.

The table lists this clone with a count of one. The CDR3 DNA reads TGTGCCACCAGTGACTCCGACAGGGGTGGCTACACCTTC. It specifies CATSDSDRGGYTF. The chain links TRBV24-1 to TRBJ1-2, with 8 bases lining up with TRBD1. Germline V gene lookup returns CDR1 KGHDR and CDR2 SFDVKD. J was trimmed by 7 bases and V by 4 bases; bases with no gene match: 4. The CDR3 extends over 13 amino acids.

Written as DNA, the CDR3 is TGTGCCAGCAGCTTAGAGCTCCGGTCACCCCTCCACTTT. It codes for CASSLELRSPLHF. V is TRBV7-2 and J is TRBJ1-6; D is unresolved. The V gene lost 1 base and the J gene lost 10 bases, with 8 bases spanning the gap. CDR3 length equals 13 residues. Germline CDR1 and CDR2: SGHTA and FQGNSA.

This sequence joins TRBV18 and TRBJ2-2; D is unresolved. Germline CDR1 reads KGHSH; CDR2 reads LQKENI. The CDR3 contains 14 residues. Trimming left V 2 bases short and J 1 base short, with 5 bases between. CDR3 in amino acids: CASSPVQNTGELFF. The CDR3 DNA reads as TGTGCCAGCTCACCAGTCCAGAACACCGGGGAGCTGTTTTTT. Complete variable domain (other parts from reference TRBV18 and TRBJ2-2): NAGVMQNPRHLVRRRGQEARLRCSPMKGHSHVYWYRQLPEEGLKFMVYLQKENIIDESGMPKERFSAEFPKEGPSILRIQQVVRGDSAAYFCASSPVQNTGELFFGEGSRLTVL.

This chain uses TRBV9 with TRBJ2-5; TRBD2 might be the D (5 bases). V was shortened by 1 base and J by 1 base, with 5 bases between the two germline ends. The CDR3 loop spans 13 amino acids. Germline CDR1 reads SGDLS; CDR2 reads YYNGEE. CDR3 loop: CASSVSGQETQYF. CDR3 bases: TGTGCCAGCAGCGTAAGCGGCCAAGAGACCCAGTACTTC. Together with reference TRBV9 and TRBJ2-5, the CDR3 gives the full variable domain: DSGVTQTPKHLITATGQRVTLRCSPRSGDLSVYWYQQSLDQGLQFLIQYYNGEERAKGNILERFSAQQFPDLHSELNLSSLELGDSALYFCASSVSGQETQYFGPGTRLLVL.

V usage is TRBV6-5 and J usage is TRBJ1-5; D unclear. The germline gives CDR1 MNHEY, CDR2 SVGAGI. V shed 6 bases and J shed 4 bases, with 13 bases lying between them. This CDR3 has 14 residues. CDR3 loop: CASRKEQLNQPQHF. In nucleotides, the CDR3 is TGTGCCAGCAGAAAGGAACAGCTGAATCAGCCCCAGCATTTT.

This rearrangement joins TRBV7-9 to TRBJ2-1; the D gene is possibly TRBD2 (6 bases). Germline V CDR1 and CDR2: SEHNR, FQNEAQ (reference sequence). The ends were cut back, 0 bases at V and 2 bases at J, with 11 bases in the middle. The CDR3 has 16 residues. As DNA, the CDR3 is TGTGCCAGCAGCTTAGCTGGAGGGGCGGCCTACAATGAGCAGTTCTTC. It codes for CASSLAGGAAYNEQFF.

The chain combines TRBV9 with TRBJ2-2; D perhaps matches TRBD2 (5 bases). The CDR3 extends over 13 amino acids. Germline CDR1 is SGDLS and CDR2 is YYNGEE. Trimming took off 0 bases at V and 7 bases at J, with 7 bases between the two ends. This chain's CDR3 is CASSVDTSGELFF. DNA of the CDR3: TGTGCCAGCAGCGTAGATACTAGCGGGGAGCTGTTTTTT.

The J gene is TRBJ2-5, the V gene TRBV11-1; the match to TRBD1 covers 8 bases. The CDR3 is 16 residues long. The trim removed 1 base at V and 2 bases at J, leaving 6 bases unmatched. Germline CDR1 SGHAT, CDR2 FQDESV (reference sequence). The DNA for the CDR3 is TGTGCCAGCAGCTTAGAGGGGACAGGACAGCAAGAGACCCAGTACTTC. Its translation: CASSLEGTGQQETQYF.

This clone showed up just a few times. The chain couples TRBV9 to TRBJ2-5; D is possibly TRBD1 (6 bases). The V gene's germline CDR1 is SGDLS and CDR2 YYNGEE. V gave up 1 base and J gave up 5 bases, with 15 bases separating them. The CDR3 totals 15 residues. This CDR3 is CASSVLDSPGETQYF. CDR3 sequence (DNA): TGTGCCAGCAGCGTATTGGACAGCCCCGGGGAGACCCAGTACTTC.

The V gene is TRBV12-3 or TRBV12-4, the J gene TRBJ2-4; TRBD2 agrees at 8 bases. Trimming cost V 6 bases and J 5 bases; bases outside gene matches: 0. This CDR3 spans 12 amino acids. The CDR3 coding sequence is TGTGCCAGCAGGACTAGCGAAAACATTCAGTACTTC. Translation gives CASRTSENIQYF.

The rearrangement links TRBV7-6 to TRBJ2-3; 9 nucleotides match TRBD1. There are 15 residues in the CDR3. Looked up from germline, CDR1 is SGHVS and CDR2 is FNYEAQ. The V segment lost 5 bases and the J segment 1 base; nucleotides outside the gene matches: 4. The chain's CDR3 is CASSQNRGRTDTQYF. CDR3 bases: TGTGCCAGCAGCCAAAACAGGGGGCGCACAGATACGCAGTATTTT.

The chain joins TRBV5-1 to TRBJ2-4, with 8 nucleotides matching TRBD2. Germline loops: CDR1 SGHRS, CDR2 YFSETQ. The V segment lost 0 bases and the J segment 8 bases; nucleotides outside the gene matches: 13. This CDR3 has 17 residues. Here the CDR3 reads CASSLDGSGMNLDIQYF. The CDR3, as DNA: TGCGCCAGCAGCTTGGATGGTAGCGGGATGAATCTTGACATTCAGTACTTC.

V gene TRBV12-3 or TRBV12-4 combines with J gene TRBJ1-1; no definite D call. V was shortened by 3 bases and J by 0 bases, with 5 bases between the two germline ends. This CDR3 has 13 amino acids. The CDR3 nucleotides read TGTGCCAGCAGTTTGCTACTGAACACTGAAGCTTTCTTT. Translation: CASSLLLNTEAFF.

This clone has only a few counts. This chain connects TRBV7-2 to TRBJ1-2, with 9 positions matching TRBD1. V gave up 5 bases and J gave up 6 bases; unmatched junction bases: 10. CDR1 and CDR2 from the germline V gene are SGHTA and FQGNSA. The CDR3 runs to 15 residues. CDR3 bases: TGTGCCAGCAGCCACCGACAGGGGGTTGAACATGGCTACACCTTC. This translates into CASSHRQGVEHGYTF.

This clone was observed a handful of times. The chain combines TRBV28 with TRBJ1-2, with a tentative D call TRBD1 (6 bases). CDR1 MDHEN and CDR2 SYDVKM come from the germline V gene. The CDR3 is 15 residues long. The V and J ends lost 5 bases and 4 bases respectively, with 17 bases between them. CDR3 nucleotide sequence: TGTGCCAGCAGTCCAGATGAGGGGACACTCTATGGCTACACCTTC. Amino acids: CASSPDEGTLYGYTF.